This T cell receptor beta chain was obtained from a study of radiotherapy plus CTLA-4 blockade in lung cancer (dated by TCRdb to 2016 to 2018). With regard to the full study: Objective responses occurred in more than 15% of enrolled patients, and approximately 34% achieved disease control.

The study evaluated CTLA-4 blockade (ipilimumab) given together with focal radiation therapy in patients who had chemo-refractory metastatic non-small-cell lung cancer. The library was generated by the immunoSEQ multiplex PCR assay. The immuneACCESS repertoire file appears here via TCRdb, limited to in-frame rearrangements. These files lack a portion of the clones; in checked studies, under half of the deficit traces to unresolved V genes, and the cause of the others is not known. A total of about 48,000 clones appear in this sample, less than 90% of them only once. The ten biggest clones cover less than 20% of the sample. As regards this clone: There is no known antigen for this receptor. One base away there is no much larger clone; base qualities are not given.

Overall study results and their limits: Increased serum interferon-beta after radiation, together with early dynamic changes in blood T cell clones, were reported to be the strongest predictors of response. After treatment with radiotherapy and ipilimumab, TCR clones that originated in tumors expanded in peripheral blood.

The germline V gene supplies CDR1 SGDLS and CDR2 YYNGEE. V is pruned by 0 bases and J by 2 bases, leaving 7 bases of the junction without a gene match. Inclusive of the bounding cysteine and phenylalanine, the CDR3 is 19 residues long. The entry retains the CDR3 DNA only, 57 bases that are in frame from base 1. The sample in question was peripheral blood, obtained from a patient treated with radiotherapy plus ipilimumab. The TCR comes from a human donor with non-small cell lung cancer that progressed on radiotherapy plus ipilimumab. Some clones in this sample may be carry-over from other donors' samples. The chain employs TRBV9 and TRBJ2-3; 15 of the junction bases match TRBD2. The bases read TGTGCCAGCAGCGTAGAGGGACTAGCGGGAGGAGGGACCACAGATACGCAGTATTTT. The encoded protein is CASSVEGLAGGGTTDTQYF. The CDR3, completed at both ends by the reference TRBV9 and TRBJ2-3 genes, gives the full variable domain DSGVTQTPKHLITATGQRVTLRCSPRSGDLSVYWYQQSLDQGLQFLIQYYNGEERAKGNILERFSAQQFPDLHSELNLSSLELGDSALYFCASSVEGLAGGGTTDTQYFGPGTRLTVL.